This note documents a single T cell receptor (beta chain) sequence. This clonotype was seen a handful of times. No antigen is known for it. No quality values exist for individual bases; no much larger clone is one base distant. Reading the germline V gene (reference sequence) gives CDR1 SEHNR and CDR2 FQNEAQ. The cysteine opens and the phenylalanine closes a CDR3 of 15 amino acids. The kept DNA is CDR3 alone, 45 bases in frame from the first base. V and J lose 4 bases and 3 bases, and a span of 12 bases separates them. These data are taken from a study of T-cell memory formation after mild COVID-19 (dated by TCRdb to about 2021). At the level of the whole study: TCR sequence clusters from the two donors were largely donor specific. Longitudinal TCRalpha and TCRbeta repertoire sequencing tracked T-cell clones expanding and contracting after mild COVID-19 in two donors. Two young, previously healthy adult volunteers made up the cohort, one male and one female.

Broad study findings and their caveats: Some responding clones were detected in pre-infection memory, which suggested that pre-existing cross-reactive memory T cells had joined the SARS-CoV-2 response. SARS-CoV-2 specificity was not confirmed for the second-wave clones peaking on day 37. The study covered only two mild cases, and larger cohorts including severe cases with pre-infection samples were considered necessary. Contracting CD4+ clones turned up mainly in the CM and EM memory subsets, whereas EMRA was where CD8+ clones were enriched. From day 15 to 85, contracting clones showed balanced CD4/CD8 phenotypes, whereas a second wave of clones that expanded from day 15 to 37 leaned towards CD4+.

Ficoll-Paque density gradient centrifugation was used to isolate PBMCs. TCRdb names Illumina NovaSeq 6000 as the instrument used. cDNA libraries for TCRalpha and TCRbeta were prepared by 5'RACE using constant-segment primers, with sample barcodes and unique molecular identifiers added. Trizol reagent was used to extract RNA from every sample. Library amplification was performed in two PCR steps, and a second sample barcode and Illumina TruSeq adapters were introduced in the second step. Sequencing of libraries was performed on an Illumina NovaSeq with 2 x 150 bp paired-end reads. Per the original workflow: Demultiplexing of reads and collapsing into UMI-guided consensus sequences were performed with migec v1.2.7. Using mixcr v2.1.11, UMI consensuses were aligned to TRA and TRB V and J templates and then assembled into clonotypes. A clonotype was counted as expanded or contracted only when both edgeR and NoisET called the clonotype significant, with the noise models trained on biological replicates. For edgeR calls, the cutoffs were a false discovery rate-adjusted p below 0.01 and a log2 fold-change threshold of 1. As an exploratory analysis of dynamics, max-normalized trajectories of the 1000 most abundant clonotypes were examined by PCA with hierarchical clustering. Each responding clone was given a CD4 or CD8 phenotype based on the CD4+ and CD8+ repertoires, which had been sequenced separately. Starting from the raw public reads, TCRdb applied fastp trimming at Q25, assembled clones with MiXCR and retained in-frame beta chains. Each CDR3 protein appears once, grouped with its most common genes and DNA. Here the V and J calls rest on TCRdb's processing, not on the authors' analysis. The sample table shows around 450,000 distinct CDR3 sequences, and 20% to 25% are seen once. The ten largest clonotypes hold about 8.7% of the sample.

Sequenced: PBMCs or a T cell subset sorted from them (not recorded which). This receptor was identified in an adult woman who had mild COVID-19 (a few samples of this study predate the infection). The sample titles of this study are shuffled in the database, so cell type and time point are left out; the donor was told from shared clones. Rearrangement joined TRBV7-9 to TRBJ1-4, with an unclear D gene assignment. The CDR3 reads as follows: CASSSPGFANEKLFF. DNA sequence: TGTGCCAGCAGCTCCCCTGGGTTTGCTAATGAAAAACTGTTTTTT.